This is a list of T cell receptor beta chains from one sample in a study of metastatic and nonmetastatic thyroid tumors. TCRdb recomputed clones from the PCR reads via MiXCR. The repertoire has about 70,000 clones, 18% of them found once; the top ten carry around 13%. Specimen: blood. All receptors come from a female donor with papillary thyroid cancer or a benign thyroid nodule (not recorded which). Some clones in this sample may be carry-over from other donors' samples. The CDR3 runs from the conserved cysteine through the conserved F or W. D genes are given only for firm matches. A row's size may be missing; if present it is once, few, many or a size class.

- | TRBJ2-7 | TRBV30 | - | TGTGCCTGGAGTCCAGGAGACCACTGGTACGAGCAGTACTTC | CAWSPGDHWYEQYF
- | TRBJ1-2 | TRBV3-1 | TRBD1 | TGTGCCAGCAGCCCCCATCTGGGAGGGGGGACAGGGGAAGGCTACACCTTC | CASSPHLGGGTGEGYTF
- | TRBJ1-2 | TRBV18 | - | TGTGCCAGCTCACCCCACGTATATGGCTACACCTTC | CASSPHVYGYTF
many | TRBJ2-7 | TRBV11-2 | TRBD1 | TGTGCCAGCAGCCCCTCGGGACAGGGCTACGAGCAGTACTTC | CASSPSGQGYEQYF
- | TRBJ2-7 | TRBV20-1 | TRBD2 | TGCAGTGCCGTCAACCTCGGGGGGGCGAACGAGCAGTACTTC | CSAVNLGGANEQYF
- | TRBJ1-4 | TRBV29-1 | - | TGCAGCGTTGATTTCGGAGGGGGGGCCCCCAATGAAAAACTGTTTTTT | CSVDFGGGAPNEKLFF
few | TRBJ2-2 | TRBV3-1 | - | TGTGCCAGCAGCCAAGGTCGGGGTTGGTCGGTGTTTTTT | CASSQGRGWSVFF
- | TRBJ2-1 | TRBV11-2 | TRBD2 | TGTGCCAGCAGCTTAGTAGCCGGGACTAGCGGGGCGAATGAGCAGTTCTTC | CASSLVAGTSGANEQFF
- | TRBJ2-3 | TRBV2 | TRBD1 | TGTGCCAGCATGAGCGGACAGGGTGCCACAGATACGCAGTATTTT | CASMSGQGATDTQYF
many | TRBJ1-6 | TRBV5-4 | TRBD1 | TGTGCCAGCAGCTTGGGGGGACAGGGAAATTCACCCCTCCACTTT | CASSLGGQGNSPLHF
many | TRBJ1-4 | TRBV3-1 | - | TGTGCCAGCAGCTACAATAATGAAAAACTGTTTTTT | CASSYNNEKLFF
- | TRBJ2-7 | TRBV6-1 | - | TGTGCCAGCACTGCCCCCGGCCTCTACGAGCAGTACTTC | CASTAPGLYEQYF
many | TRBJ2-2 | TRBV3-1 | TRBD2 | TGTGCCAGCAGCCGTACAACTAGCGGGAGCACCGGGGAGCTGTTTTTT | CASSRTTSGSTGELFF
- | TRBJ2-3 | TRBV27 | TRBD2 | TGTGCCAGCAGTACTAGCGGGAGGGGGGCAGATACGCAGTATTTT | CASSTSGRGADTQYF
- | TRBJ2-4 | TRBV10-3 | TRBD2 | TGTGCCATCAGTGATCGGGAGGGGCCAGGAGCCAAAAACATTCAGTACTTC | CAISDREGPGAKNIQYF
many | TRBJ2-1 | TRBV10-1 | TRBD2 | TGCGCCAGCAGTGAGTGGGAGGGCCTCGGTTTCAATGAGCAGTTCTTC | CASSEWEGLGFNEQFF
many | TRBJ2-3 | TRBV10-1 | TRBD2 | TGCGCCAGCAGTGTGTCGGGACTAGCGGGAGACGGTGATACGCAGTATTTT | CASSVSGLAGDGDTQYF
few | TRBJ1-1 | TRBV5-1 | TRBD1 | TGCGCCAACAGCTTGGAGGGGACAGGGGGCACTGAAGCTTTCTTT | CANSLEGTGGTEAFF
- | TRBJ2-3 | TRBV3-1 | TRBD2 | TGTGCCAGCAGCCAAGGAGGGGGACTAGGTATCGGTACGCAGTATTTT | CASSQGGGLGIGTQYF
many | TRBJ1-1 | TRBV9 | TRBD1 | TGTGCCAGCAGCGTAGGAGGGGGCACTGATCGAACTGAAGCTTTCTTT | CASSVGGGTDRTEAFF
many | TRBJ2-3 | TRBV20-1 | - | TGCAGTGCTAGTTCAGAGGTCTTCGCAGATACGCAGTATTTT | CSASSEVFADTQYF
- | TRBJ2-7 | TRBV30 | TRBD2 | TGTGCCTGGACACGGACTAGCGGGAGGGGCGAGCAGTACTTC | CAWTRTSGRGEQYF